Listed here is a single T cell receptor beta chain. Antigen specificity is unknown. Prior autoimmune disease or systemic immunosuppression barred patients. The repertoire was sequenced with immunoSEQ multiplex PCR; TCRdb's copy has only in-frame clones and lacks some. Of under 95,000 clones detected, 84% appear once; the ten largest clones hold roughly 2.7%. In germline, CDR1 is MDHEN, CDR2 SYDVKM. The CDR3 length is 14 residues. V gave up 6 bases and J gave up 8 bases, with 17 bases separating them. The record originates from a study of OX40 agonist ivuxolimab in advanced cancers. About the research overall: The group had a mean age of around 60 years, ranged from about 20 to 79, and was 82.7% male. General observations from the study: In general, CD8+ T cells held more expanded clones than CD4+ did, on average. Expansion of clones was among the lowest in partial responders at 0.1-3.0 mg/kg.

The gene calls are TRBV28 and TRBJ2-1, with a weak D call TRBD1 (6 bases). Material: CD4+ or CD8+ T cells sorted from blood, obtained in a trial of the OX40 agonist ivuxolimab. The receptor was derived from an adult with an advanced solid tumor such as melanoma, head and neck, liver or kidney cancer. The CDR3 loop is CASSEMGTRDEQFF. CDR3 sequence (DNA): TGTGCCAGCAGCGAGATGGGGACACGGGATGAGCAGTTCTTC.